The clone carrying this T cell receptor (beta chain) occurred a few times. TCRdb fed the RT-PCR reads into MiXCR, producing one record per CDR3 protein. This table has more than 600,000 distinct CDR3 sequences, 14% appearing once. Germline lookup yields CDR1 MNHEY and CDR2 SMNVEV (reference sequence). CDR3 length: 15 residues. V lost 5 bases and J lost 7; bases outside the gene matches: 10. The sequence was obtained from a female donor in good health, serving as a healthy control. What was sequenced was memory CD4+ T cells from blood. The chain has TRBV27 and TRBJ2-2; 7 positions match TRBD1. DNA of the CDR3: TGTGCCAGCAGTCGCGCCCGGGACAGATACGGGGAGCTGTTTTTT. It specifies CASSRARDRYGELFF.